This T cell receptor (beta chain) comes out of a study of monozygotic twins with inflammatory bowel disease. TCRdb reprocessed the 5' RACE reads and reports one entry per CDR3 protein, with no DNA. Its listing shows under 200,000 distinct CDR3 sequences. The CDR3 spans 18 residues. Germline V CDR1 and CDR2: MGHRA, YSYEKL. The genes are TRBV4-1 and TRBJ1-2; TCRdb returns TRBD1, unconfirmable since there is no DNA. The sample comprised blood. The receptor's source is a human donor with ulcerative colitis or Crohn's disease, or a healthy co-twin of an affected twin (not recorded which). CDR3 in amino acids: CASSQGVGGADLPVGYTF.